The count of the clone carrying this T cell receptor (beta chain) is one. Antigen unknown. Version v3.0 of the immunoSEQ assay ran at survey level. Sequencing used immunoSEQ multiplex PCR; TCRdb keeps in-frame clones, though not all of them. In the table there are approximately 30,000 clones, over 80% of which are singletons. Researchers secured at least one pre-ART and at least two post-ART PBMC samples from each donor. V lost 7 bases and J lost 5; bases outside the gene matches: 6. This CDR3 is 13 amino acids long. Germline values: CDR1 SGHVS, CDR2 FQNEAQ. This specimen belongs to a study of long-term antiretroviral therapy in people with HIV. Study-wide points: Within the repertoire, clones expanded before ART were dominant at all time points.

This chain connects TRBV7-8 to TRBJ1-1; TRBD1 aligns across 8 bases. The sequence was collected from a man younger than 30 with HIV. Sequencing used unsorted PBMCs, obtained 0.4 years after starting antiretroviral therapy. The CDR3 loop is CASILNRGTEAFF. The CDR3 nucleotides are TGTGCCAGCATACTAAACAGGGGGACTGAAGCTTTCTTT.